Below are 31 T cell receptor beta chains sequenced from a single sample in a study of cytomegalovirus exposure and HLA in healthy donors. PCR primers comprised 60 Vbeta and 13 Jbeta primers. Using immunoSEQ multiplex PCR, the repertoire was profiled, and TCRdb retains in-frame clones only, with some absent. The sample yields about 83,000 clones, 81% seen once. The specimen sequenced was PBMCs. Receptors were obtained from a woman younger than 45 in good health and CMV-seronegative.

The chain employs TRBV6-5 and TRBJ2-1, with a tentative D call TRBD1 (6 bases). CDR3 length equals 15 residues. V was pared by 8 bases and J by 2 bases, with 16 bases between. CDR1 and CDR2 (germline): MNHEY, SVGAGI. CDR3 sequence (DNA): TGTGCCAGCTCGAAAGGGGGTAGCCCCTACAATGAGCAGTTCTTC. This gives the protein CASSKGGSPYNEQFF.

CDR3 coding DNA: TGCAGCGTTGAAGGGGCAGGGGTCGGCTACACCTTC. It encodes CSVEGAGVGYTF. The genes are TRBV29-1 and TRBJ1-2; D is perhaps TRBD1 (6 bases). The CDR3 runs 12 residues. Trimming took 1 base from V and 8 from J, leaving 11 bases between them. From germline, CDR1 is SQVTM and CDR2 ANQGSEA.

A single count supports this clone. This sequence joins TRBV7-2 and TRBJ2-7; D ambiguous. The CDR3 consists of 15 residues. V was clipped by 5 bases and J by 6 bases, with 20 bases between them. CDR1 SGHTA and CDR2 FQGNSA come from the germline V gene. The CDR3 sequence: CASSNPLGRFGEQYF. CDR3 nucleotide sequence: TGTGCCAGCAGCAACCCCCTTGGCAGGTTTGGCGAGCAGTACTTC.

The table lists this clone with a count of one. CDR3 in DNA: TGTGCCAGCAGTAGGACAGGGGGCGTGGAGACCCAGTACTTC. Translation gives CASSRTGGVETQYF. The V call is TRBV27, the J call TRBJ2-5, with 11 bases lining up with TRBD1. CDR3 size: 14 residues. J lost 5 bases, V lost 5 bases, and 4 bases had no gene match. Germline V gives CDR1 MNHEY, CDR2 SMNVEV (reference sequence).

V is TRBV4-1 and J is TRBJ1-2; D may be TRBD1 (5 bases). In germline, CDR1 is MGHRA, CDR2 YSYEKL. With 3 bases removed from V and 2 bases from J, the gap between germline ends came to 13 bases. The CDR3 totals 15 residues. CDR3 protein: CASSHPQGGNYGYTF. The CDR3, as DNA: TGCGCCAGCAGCCACCCCCAGGGAGGGAACTATGGCTACACCTTC.

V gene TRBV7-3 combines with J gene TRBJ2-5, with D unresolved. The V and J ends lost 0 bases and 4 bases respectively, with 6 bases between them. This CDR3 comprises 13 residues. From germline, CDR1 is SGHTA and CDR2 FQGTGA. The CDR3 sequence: CASSLTSRETQYF. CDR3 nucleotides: TGTGCCAGCAGCTTAACGTCCCGAGAGACCCAGTACTTC.

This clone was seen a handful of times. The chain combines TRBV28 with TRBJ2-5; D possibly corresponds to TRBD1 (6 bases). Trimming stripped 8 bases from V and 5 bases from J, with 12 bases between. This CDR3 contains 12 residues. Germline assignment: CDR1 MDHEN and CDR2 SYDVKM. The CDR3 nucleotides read TGTGCCAGCTCCACAGGGTGGGAGACCCAGTACTTC. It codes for CASSTGWETQYF.

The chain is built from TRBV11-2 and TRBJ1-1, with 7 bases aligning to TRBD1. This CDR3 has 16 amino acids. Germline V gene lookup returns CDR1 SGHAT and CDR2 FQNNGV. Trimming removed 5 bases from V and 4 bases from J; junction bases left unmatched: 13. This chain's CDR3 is CASSPQMISGGTEAFF. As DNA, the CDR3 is TGTGCCAGCAGCCCCCAGATGATCTCAGGGGGCACTGAAGCTTTCTTT.

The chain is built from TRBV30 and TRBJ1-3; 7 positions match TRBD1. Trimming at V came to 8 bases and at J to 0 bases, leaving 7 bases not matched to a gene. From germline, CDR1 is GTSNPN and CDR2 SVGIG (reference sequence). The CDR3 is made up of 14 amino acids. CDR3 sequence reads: CAGDRAHSGNTIYF. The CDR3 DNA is TGTGCCGGCGACAGGGCCCACTCTGGAAACACCATATATTTT.

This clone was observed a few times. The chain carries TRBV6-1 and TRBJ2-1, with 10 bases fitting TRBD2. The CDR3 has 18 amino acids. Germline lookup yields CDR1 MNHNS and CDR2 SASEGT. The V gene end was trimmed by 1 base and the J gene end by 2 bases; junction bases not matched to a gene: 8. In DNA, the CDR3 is TGTGCCAGCAGTGAAGTTCTAGCGGGGGTTCTCACCTACAATGAGCAGTTCTTC. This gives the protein CASSEVLAGVLTYNEQFF.

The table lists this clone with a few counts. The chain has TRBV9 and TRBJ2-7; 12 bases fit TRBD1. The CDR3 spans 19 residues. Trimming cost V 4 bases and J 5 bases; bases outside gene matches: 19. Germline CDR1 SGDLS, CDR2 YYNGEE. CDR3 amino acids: CASSPREGTGTGGFHEQYF. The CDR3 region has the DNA TGTGCCAGCAGCCCCCGCGAAGGAACCGGGACAGGGGGCTTCCACGAGCAGTACTTC.

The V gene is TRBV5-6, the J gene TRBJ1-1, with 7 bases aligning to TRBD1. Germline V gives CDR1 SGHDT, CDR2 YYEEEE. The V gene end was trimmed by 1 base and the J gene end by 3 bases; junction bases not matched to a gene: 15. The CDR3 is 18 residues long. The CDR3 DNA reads TGTGCCAGCAGCTTGCGGGGTCCCCCGGACAGGCGTTACACTGAAGCTTTCTTT. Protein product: CASSLRGPPDRRYTEAFF.

The CDR3 region is CASSTTRDRGSGNEQFF. The DNA of the CDR3 is TGTGCCAGCAGCACGACCCGAGACAGGGGGTCTGGCAATGAGCAGTTCTTC. The rearrangement links TRBV28 to TRBJ2-1; 9 nucleotides match TRBD1. The CDR3 length is 17 residues. V was clipped by 6 bases and J by 6 bases; unmatched bases: 15. Germline loops: CDR1 MDHEN, CDR2 SYDVKM.

The CDR3 DNA reads TGCGCCAGCAGCTTGGATGGGACTCCCCGCGAGCAGTACTTC. Amino acids: CASSLDGTPREQYF. This rearrangement joins TRBV5-1 to TRBJ2-7, with a tentative D call TRBD2 (6 bases). Germline lookup yields CDR1 SGHRS and CDR2 YFSETQ. The CDR3 contains 14 residues. Deletions cut 0 bases from V and 6 bases from J, with 13 bases between.

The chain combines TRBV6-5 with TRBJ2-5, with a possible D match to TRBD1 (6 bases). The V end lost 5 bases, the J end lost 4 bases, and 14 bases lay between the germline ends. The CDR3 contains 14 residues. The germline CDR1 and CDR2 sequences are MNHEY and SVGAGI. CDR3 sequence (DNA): TGTGCCAGCAGTCAGGGGTTATACGGAGAGACCCAGTACTTC. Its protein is CASSQGLYGETQYF.

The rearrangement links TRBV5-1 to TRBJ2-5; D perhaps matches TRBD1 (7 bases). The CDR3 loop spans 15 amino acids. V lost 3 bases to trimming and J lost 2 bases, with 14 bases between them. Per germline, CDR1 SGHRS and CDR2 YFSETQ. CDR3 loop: CASSSQGGGQETQYF. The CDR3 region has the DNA TGCGCCAGCAGCTCGCAGGGGGGCGGGCAAGAGACCCAGTACTTC.

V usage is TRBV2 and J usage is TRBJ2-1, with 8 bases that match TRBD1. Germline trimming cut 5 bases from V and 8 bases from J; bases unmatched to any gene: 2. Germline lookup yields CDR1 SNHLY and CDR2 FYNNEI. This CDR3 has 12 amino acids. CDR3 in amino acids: CASSRQGYEQFF. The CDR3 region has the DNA TGTGCCAGCAGTCGACAGGGGTATGAGCAGTTCTTC. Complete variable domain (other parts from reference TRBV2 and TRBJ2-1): EPEVTQTPSHQVTQMGQEVILRCVPISNHLYFYWYRQILGQKVEFLVSFYNNEISEKSEIFDDQFSVERPDGSNFTLKIRSTKLEDSAMYFCASSRQGYEQFFGPGTRLTVL.

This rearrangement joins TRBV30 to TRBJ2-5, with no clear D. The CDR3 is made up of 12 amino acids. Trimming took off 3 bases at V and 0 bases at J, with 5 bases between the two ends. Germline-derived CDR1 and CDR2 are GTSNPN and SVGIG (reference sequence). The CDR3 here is CAWSRNQETQYF. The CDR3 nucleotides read TGTGCCTGGAGCCGTAACCAAGAGACCCAGTACTTC.

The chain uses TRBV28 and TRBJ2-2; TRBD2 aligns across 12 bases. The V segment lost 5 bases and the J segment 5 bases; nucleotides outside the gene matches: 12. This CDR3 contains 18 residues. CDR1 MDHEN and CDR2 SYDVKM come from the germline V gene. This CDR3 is CASSPWTSGIGFTGELFF. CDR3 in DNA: TGTGCCAGCAGTCCATGGACTAGCGGGATCGGATTTACCGGGGAGCTGTTTTTT.

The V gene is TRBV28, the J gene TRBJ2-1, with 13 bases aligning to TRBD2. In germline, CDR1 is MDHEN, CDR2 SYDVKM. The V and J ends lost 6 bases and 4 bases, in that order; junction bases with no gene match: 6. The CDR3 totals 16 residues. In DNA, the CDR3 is TGTGCCAGCAGGCCAACTAGCGGGAGGGCGTACAATGAGCAGTTCTTC. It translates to CASRPTSGRAYNEQFF.

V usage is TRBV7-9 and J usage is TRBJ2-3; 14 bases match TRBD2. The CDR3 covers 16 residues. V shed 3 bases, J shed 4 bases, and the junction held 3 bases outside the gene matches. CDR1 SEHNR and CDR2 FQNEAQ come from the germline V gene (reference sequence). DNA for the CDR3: TGTGCCAGCAGCTTCGGGACTAGCGGGAGCTCAGATACGCAGTATTTT. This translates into CASSFGTSGSSDTQYF.

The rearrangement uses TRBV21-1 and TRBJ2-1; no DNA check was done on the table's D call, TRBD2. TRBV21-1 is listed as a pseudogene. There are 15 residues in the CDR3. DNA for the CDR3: TGTGCCAGCATCATCCCGGGAGGGAAGGACAATGAGCAGTTCTTC. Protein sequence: CASIIPGGKDNEQFF.

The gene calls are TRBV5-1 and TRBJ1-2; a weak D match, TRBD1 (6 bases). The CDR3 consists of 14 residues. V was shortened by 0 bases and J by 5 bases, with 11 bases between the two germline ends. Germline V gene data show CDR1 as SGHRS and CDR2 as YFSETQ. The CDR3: CASSLGQDTYGYTF. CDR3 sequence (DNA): TGCGCCAGCAGCTTGGGACAGGACACTTATGGCTACACCTTC.

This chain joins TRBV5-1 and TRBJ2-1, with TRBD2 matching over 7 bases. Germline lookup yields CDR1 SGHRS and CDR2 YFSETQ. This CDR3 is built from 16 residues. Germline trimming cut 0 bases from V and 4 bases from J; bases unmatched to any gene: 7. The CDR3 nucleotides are TGCGCCAGCAGCTTGGGCACCGGGACTATTTACAATGAGCAGTTCTTC. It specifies CASSLGTGTIYNEQFF.

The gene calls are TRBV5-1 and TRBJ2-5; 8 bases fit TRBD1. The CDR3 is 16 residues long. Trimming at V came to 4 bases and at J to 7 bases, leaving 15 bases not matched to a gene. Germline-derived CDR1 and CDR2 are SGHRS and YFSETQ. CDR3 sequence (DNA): TGCGCCAGCAGCGCGGGCGGACAGGGAACCACGAGGACCCAGTACTTC. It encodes CASSAGGQGTTRTQYF. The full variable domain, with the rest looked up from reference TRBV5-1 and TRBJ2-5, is KAGVTQTPRYLIKTRGQQVTLSCSPISGHRSVSWYQQTPGQGLQFLFEYFSETQRNKGNFPGRFSGRQFSNSRSEMNVSTLELGDSALYLCASSAGGQGTTRTQYFGPGTRLLVL.

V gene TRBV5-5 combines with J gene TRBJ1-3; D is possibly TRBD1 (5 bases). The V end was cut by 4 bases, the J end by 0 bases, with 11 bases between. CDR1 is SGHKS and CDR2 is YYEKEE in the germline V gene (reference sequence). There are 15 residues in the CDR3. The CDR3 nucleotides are TGTGCCAGCAGCGTGCAGGGTTCCTCTGGAAACACCATATATTTT. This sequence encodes CASSVQGSSGNTIYF.

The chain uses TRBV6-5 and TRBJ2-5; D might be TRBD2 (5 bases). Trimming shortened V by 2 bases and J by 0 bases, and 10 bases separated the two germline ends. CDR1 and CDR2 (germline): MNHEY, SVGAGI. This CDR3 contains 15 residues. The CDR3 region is CASSYGSTHQETQYF. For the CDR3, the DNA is TGTGCCAGCAGTTACGGGAGTACCCACCAAGAGACCCAGTACTTC.

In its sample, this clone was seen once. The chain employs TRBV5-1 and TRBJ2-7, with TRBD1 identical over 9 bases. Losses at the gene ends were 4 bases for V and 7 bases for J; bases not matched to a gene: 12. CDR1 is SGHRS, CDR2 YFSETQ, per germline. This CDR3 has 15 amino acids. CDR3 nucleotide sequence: TGCGCCAGCAGCCTGCAGGGACAGGGTTTCGGGGAGCAGTACTTC. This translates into CASSLQGQGFGEQYF.

The CDR3 region is CASSINSPNQPQHF. CDR3 DNA sequence: TGTGCCAGTAGTATAAACAGCCCCAATCAGCCCCAGCATTTT. The gene calls are TRBV19 and TRBJ1-5; D is uncertain. Germline V gene sequence: CDR1 LNHDA, CDR2 SQIVND (reference sequence). The CDR3 extends over 14 amino acids. Between the trimmed V and J ends, which lost 2 bases and 3 bases, there was a span of 8 bases.

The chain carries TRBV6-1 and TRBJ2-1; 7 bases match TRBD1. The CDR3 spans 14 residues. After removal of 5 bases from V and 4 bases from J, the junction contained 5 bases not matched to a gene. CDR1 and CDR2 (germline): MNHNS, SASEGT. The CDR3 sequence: CASSLRDSYNEQFF. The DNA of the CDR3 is TGTGCCAGCAGTCTACGGGACAGTTACAATGAGCAGTTCTTC.

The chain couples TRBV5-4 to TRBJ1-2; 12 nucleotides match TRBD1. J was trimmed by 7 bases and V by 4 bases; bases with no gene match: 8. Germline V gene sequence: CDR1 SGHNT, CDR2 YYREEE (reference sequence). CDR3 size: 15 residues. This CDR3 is CASSARDRGHGGYTF. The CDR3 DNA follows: TGTGCCAGCAGCGCCCGGGACAGGGGGCATGGTGGCTACACCTTC. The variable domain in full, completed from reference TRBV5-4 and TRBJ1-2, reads ETGVTQSPTHLIKTRGQQVTLRCSSQSGHNTVSWYQQALGQGPQFIFQYYREEENGRGNFPPRFSGLQFPNYSSELNVNALELDDSALYLCASSARDRGHGGYTFGSGTRLTVV.